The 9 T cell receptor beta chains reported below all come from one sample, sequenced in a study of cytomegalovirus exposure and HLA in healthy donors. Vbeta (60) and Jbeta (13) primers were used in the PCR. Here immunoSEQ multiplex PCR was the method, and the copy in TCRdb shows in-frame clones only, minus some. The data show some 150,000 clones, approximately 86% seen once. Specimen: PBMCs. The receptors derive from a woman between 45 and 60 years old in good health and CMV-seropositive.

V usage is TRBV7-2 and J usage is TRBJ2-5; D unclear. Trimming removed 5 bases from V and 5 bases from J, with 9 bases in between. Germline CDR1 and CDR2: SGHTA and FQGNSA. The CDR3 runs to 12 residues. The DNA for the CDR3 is TGTGCCAGCAGCCCTAGTTCTGAGACCCAGTACTTC. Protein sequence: CASSPSSETQYF.

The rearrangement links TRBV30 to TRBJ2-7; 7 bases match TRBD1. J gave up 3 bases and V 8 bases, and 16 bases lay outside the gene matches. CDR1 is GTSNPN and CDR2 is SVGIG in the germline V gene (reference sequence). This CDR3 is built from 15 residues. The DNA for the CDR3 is TGTGCCGGACAGCCCGGGACAGAGGATGACTACGAGCAGTACTTC. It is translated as CAGQPGTEDDYEQYF.

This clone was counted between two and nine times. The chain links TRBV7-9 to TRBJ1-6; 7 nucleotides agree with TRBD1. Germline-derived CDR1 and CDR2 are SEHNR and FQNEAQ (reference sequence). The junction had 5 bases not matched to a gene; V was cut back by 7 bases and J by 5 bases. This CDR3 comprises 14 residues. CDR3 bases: TGTGCCAGCACCGCCGGGACAGATAATTCACCCCTCCACTTT. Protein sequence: CASTAGTDNSPLHF. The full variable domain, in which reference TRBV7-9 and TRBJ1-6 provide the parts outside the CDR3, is DTGVSQNPRHKITKRGQNVTFRCDPISEHNRLYWYRQTLGQGPEFLTYFQNEAQLEKSRLLSDRFSAERPKGSFSTLEIQRTEQGDSAMYLCASTAGTDNSPLHFGNGTRLTVT.

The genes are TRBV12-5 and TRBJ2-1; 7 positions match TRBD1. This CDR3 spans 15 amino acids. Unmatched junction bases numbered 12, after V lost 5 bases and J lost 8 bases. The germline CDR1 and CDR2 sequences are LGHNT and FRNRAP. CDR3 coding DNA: TGTGCTAGTGGTCCCAATTACAGGGGCTCTGATGAGCAGTTCTTC. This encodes CASGPNYRGSDEQFF.

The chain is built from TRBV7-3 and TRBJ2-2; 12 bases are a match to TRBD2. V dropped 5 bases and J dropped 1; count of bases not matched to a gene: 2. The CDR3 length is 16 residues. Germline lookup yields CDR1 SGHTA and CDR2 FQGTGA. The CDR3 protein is CASSPGLAGNTGELFF. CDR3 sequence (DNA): TGTGCCAGCAGCCCGGGACTAGCGGGGAACACCGGGGAGCTGTTTTTT.

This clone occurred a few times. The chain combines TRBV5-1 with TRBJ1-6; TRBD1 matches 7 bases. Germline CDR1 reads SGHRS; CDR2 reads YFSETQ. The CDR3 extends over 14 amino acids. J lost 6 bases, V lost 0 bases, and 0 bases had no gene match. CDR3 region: CASSLGQGNSPLHF. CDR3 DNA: TGCGCCAGCAGCTTGGGACAGGGTAATTCACCCCTCCACTTT. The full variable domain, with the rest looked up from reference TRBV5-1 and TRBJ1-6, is KAGVTQTPRYLIKTRGQQVTLSCSPISGHRSVSWYQQTPGQGLQFLFEYFSETQRNKGNFPGRFSGRQFSNSRSEMNVSTLELGDSALYLCASSLGQGNSPLHFGNGTRLTVT.

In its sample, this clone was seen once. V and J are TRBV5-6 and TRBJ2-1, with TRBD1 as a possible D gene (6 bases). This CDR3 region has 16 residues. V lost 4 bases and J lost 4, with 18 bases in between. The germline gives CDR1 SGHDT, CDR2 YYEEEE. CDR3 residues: CASSVRGKTQYNEQFF. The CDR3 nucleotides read TGTGCCAGCAGCGTAAGGGGGAAAACTCAGTACAATGAGCAGTTCTTC.

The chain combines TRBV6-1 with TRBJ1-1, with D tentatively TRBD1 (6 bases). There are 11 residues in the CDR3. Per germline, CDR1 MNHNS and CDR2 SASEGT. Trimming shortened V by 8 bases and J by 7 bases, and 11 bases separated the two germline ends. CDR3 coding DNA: TGTGCCAGCCACAGGGACGGTGAAGCTTTCTTT. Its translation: CASHRDGEAFF.

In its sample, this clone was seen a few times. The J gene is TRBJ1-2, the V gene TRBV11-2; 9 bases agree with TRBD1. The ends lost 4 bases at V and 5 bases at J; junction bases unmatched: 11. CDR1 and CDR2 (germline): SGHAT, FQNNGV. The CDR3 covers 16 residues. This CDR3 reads CASSSIGGQGGYGYTF. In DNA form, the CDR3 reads TGTGCCAGCAGCTCGATAGGGGGACAGGGAGGTTATGGCTACACCTTC. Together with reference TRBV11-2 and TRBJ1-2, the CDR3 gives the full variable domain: EAGVAQSPRYKIIEKRQSVAFWCNPISGHATLYWYQQILGQGPKLLIQFQNNGVVDDSQLPKDRFSAERLKGVDSTLKIQPAKLEDSAVYLCASSSIGGQGGYGYTFGSGTRLTVV.